This T cell receptor (beta chain) was recovered during a study of blood T cells in healthy people across ages. Study findings and constraints: Investigators viewed diversity estimates from one million T cells as underestimates, the study reported.

About this clonotype: Its antigen is unknown.

This CDR3 spans 14 amino acids. The V gene end was trimmed by 5 bases and the J gene end by 0 bases; junction bases not matched to a gene: 3. The germline CDR1 and CDR2 sequences are MNHEY and SVGEGT. A J-beta primer mix and a sample-barcoded 5' primer were used in a second PCR of about 7 to 12 cycles. TCRdb ran MiXCR on the 5' RACE reads and lists one entry per CDR3 protein. The sample consists of approximately 1,700,000 distinct CDR3 sequences, about 39% of them appearing once. This chain links TRBV6-2 or TRBV6-3 with TRBJ1-2; 7 nucleotides line up with TRBD1. The receptor comes from a human donor in good health. Material: blood. Written as DNA, the CDR3 is TGTGCCAGCAGTGGACAGGTGCCTAACTATGGCTACACCTTC. This encodes CASSGQVPNYGYTF.